This T cell receptor (beta chain) originates from a study of post-analysis software for immune sequencing data. Presence of unique molecular identifiers characterized the TCR beta cDNA libraries. From the PCR reads, TCRdb called clonotypes with MiXCR, one entry per CDR3 protein. This sample carries about 500,000 distinct CDR3 sequences, over 35% of them seen once, and the ten largest clones take over 10%. The receptor was isolated from a girl under 18 with multiple sclerosis. The source material was blood.

DNA of the CDR3: TGTGCCAGCAGCCAGATGAGTTCAGATACGCAGTATTTT. Translating gives CASSQMSSDTQYF. The chain links TRBV3-1 to TRBJ2-3; no definite D call. V lost 3 bases to trimming and J lost 4 bases, with 8 bases between them. Germline loops: CDR1 LGHDT, CDR2 YNNKEL (reference sequence). CDR3 length: 13 amino acids.